The clone carrying this T cell receptor beta chain appeared a few times. Its antigen is as yet unknown. Trimming pared 2 bases from V and 3 bases from J, leaving 8 bases between. The length of the CDR3 is 13 residues. Germline V CDR1 and CDR2: MNHEY, SVGAGI. These data come from a study of beta chain features in type 1 diabetes. Looking at the study overall: The patients were much like the healthy donors in age, gender and cell yields.

General observations from the study: For Type 1 diabetes patients, all four CD4+ subsets carried TCRB CDR3s that were moderately but significantly shorter. In type 1 diabetes patients, VDJ junctions had fewer insertions; deletions at these junctions were more frequent.

Each sorted fraction was over 98% pure. Reverse transcribing all isolated RNA meant expressed TCRB transcripts were sequenced. Clones were read by immunoSEQ multiplex PCR, and TCRdb kept only the in-frame ones, dropping some. This sample carries over 120,000 clones, roughly 10% of them seen once, and the ten largest clones take 1.3%. The chain is built from TRBV6-5 and TRBJ2-7, with D possibly matching TRBD2 (6 bases). The specimen was naive CD4+ T cells from blood. The TCR was taken from a man in his late teens or twenties in good health. The CDR3 spells CASSYRENYEQYF. The CDR3 DNA reads as TGTGCCAGCAGTTACCGGGAGAACTACGAGCAGTACTTC.